This record concerns one TCR beta chain sequence. Methods used by the authors: How many nucleated cells were present was estimated from reference gene primer amplification. Assay used: immunoSEQ multiplex PCR; TCRdb lists only in-frame clones, some missing. The V and J calls and clone size were taken over from that table, and D and trimming were inferred from the DNA. The table lists 73,000 or so clones, roughly 70% of them singletons. The data originate from a study of blood T cell repertoires in COVID-19. The V gene's germline CDR1 is LGHNT and CDR2 FRNRAP. The CDR3 is 13 amino acids. The V gene lost 7 bases and the J gene lost 7 bases, with 14 bases spanning the gap.

The sample comprised peripheral blood. V is TRBV12-5 and J is TRBJ1-5; D is perhaps TRBD1 (6 bases). This receptor was identified in a man aged 60 to 69 with acute or convalescent COVID-19. The chain's CDR3 is CASAWGLEQPQHF. The CDR3 DNA sequence: TGTGCTAGTGCGTGGGGGCTCGAACAGCCCCAGCATTTT.